Included here is one T cell receptor beta chain sequence, with context. Its target antigen remains unknown. Base qualities are not at hand, and no much larger clone is one base apart. Each sample was amplified in two independent genomic DNA replicates, using 0.5 ug for blood and around 1.5 ug for tumor or normal breast. Following the manufacturer's instructions, the ImmunoSeq Intro kit was used to carry out TCRB sequencing on genomic DNA. The multiplex PCR ran for roughly 31 cycles using proprietary primers and spike-in control sequences for absolute quantification. Single-end 150-bp reads were used to sequence an 87-bp fragment spanning the CDR3 and the flanking V and J genes. Each lane of an Illumina MiSeq using version 3.0 chemistry carried seven multiplexed samples, with two replicates per sample. The published analysis was carried out like this. The vendor's proprietary pipeline handled the raw data processing, merging both replicates into a single result for each sample. Clonotypes were defined as productive rearrangements sharing the V-gene family, CDR3 amino acid sequence and J-gene segment. Clonality was computed as 1 minus the normalized Shannon entropy (Pielou evenness) of TCRB abundances. T cell density was estimated by dividing total templates by the number of input cells inferred from the DNA input amount. Total repertoire diversity and clonality were estimated with Recon using default parameters. A clonotype was considered tumor-enriched if its abundance in tumor exceeded 0.1% and was at least 32-fold higher than its abundance in normal breast. TCRdb took this table from immuneACCESS and kept in-frame rearrangements with V and J called. Such tables lack part of the clones; where checked against another copy, unresolved V genes explain under half of the gap, and the rest is unexplained. D and trimming come from the DNA, and the V and J calls and clone size come from that table. For this sample the table gives tens of thousands of clones, of which 80% were detected only once. The ten largest clonotypes hold approximately 11% of the sample.

The sample is drawn from a study of early stage breast cancer tumors (dated by TCRdb to about 2017). Broadly, across the study: Of the 15 to 20 invasive breast tumors, 12 to 13 were found to be estrogen receptor-positive, progesterone receptor-positive and HER2-negative. Of the roughly 12 ER+/PR+/HER2- tumors, eight were classified as invasive ductal carcinomas and four as invasive lobular carcinomas. On average, each sample got 7.5 to 10-fold read coverage. The samples as a whole yielded a few million detected templates, corresponding to nearly 1,100,000 unique clonotypes. Results the study describes overall, beyond this receptor: Greater similarity was observed between blood and normal breast repertoires than between blood and tumor repertoires, and tumor was distinguished from normal in about 85% of the 16 patients when each tissue was compared with blood. Chain pairing and functional markers such as CD4, CD8 and FOXP3 were missed by bulk genomic DNA sequencing of unsorted cells. Compared with adjacent normal breast tissue, tumors had higher clonality and approximately 2.5-fold greater T cell density. Enriched TCRB sequences shared across patients were mostly commonly generated sequences, unlikely to play an important role in the tumor microenvironment. Because the cohort was small, a breakdown by tumor subtype could not be done.

CDR1 and CDR2, per the germline V gene (reference sequence), are SGHNT and YYREEE. V trim: 1 base; J trim: 2 bases; unmatched bases: 3. The CDR3 runs 17 residues from the cysteine to the phenylalanine. Only the CDR3 region is kept as DNA, spanning 51 bases read in frame from base 1. The study profiled bulk TCR beta-chain repertoires in matched peripheral blood, tumor and adjacent normal breast tissue taken from fewer than 20 patients with early-stage breast cancer. Before surgery, whole blood (about 5-11 mL) was collected into EDTA tubes and processed within 2 hours. Ficoll-Paque centrifugation in SepMate-50 tubes was used to isolate peripheral blood mononuclear cells. PBMCs were cryopreserved in aliquots of roughly 2 to 4.5 million cells in about 90% FBS with around 10% DMSO and kept in liquid nitrogen. Genomic DNA was extracted with the Qiagen AllPrep DNA/RNA Mini kit.

The rearranged segments are TRBV5-4 and TRBJ2-6; 10 junctional bases match TRBD1. This receptor was taken from a person between 60 and 69 years old with breast cancer. Sequencing was carried out using blood. The DNA sequence is given as TGTGCCAGCAGCTTGTGGGACAGGGGACCTGGGGCCAACGTCCTGACTTTC. It encodes CASSLWDRGPGANVLTF.